The rows below give T cell receptor beta chains drawn from one sample of a study of human T cells and chemical hapten exposure. Via MiXCR, TCRdb re-called the RACE reads, giving one row per CDR3 protein. The sample lists 60,000 to 90,000 distinct CDR3 sequences, approximately 8.6% occurring once. Material for sequencing was whole blood. The source of these receptors is a female donor in good health. Some clones in this sample may be carry-over from other donors' samples. The CDR3 runs from the conserved cysteine through the conserved F or W. The order of the fields is CDR3 DNA, CDR3 protein, J gene, clone size, V gene, D gene. The D gene is left open where the match is weak. Some rows mark clone size as missing; the rest say once, few, many or name a class of expanded clone.

cdr3_nt: TGTGCCAGCAGCCCAAGCCGTAATCAGCCCCAGCATTTT; cdr3_aa: CASSPSRNQPQHF; j_call: TRBJ1-5; clone_size: many; v_call: TRBV13; d_call: .
cdr3_nt: TGTGCCAGCAGCCCAGCCGGACAGGGGGGGGAGACCCAGTACTTC; cdr3_aa: CASSPAGQGGETQYF; j_call: TRBJ2-5; clone_size: few; v_call: TRBV7-8; d_call: TRBD1
cdr3_nt: TGCAGCGTTGGGTCAAGAGTTTGGCAGTACTTC; cdr3_aa: CSVGSRVWQYF; j_call: TRBJ2-7; clone_size: many; v_call: TRBV29-1; d_call: .
cdr3_nt: TGTGCCAGCAGCCGCGCGGACTACGAGCAGTACTTC; cdr3_aa: CASSRADYEQYF; j_call: TRBJ2-7; clone_size: .; v_call: TRBV5-5; d_call: .
cdr3_nt: TGTGCCAGCAGCTCCCTAAAGAGTTCAGGCACTGAAGCTTTCTTT; cdr3_aa: CASSSLKSSGTEAFF; j_call: TRBJ1-1; clone_size: .; v_call: TRBV7-2; d_call: .
cdr3_nt: TGTGCCAGCAGCCCACAACCTAGCGGCGCGAACACCGGGGAGCTGTTTTTT; cdr3_aa: CASSPQPSGANTGELFF; j_call: TRBJ2-2; clone_size: .; v_call: TRBV7-3; d_call: TRBD2
cdr3_nt: TGTGCCAGCACCAGGAGTGGGGAAAAACTGTTTTTT; cdr3_aa: CASTRSGEKLFF; j_call: TRBJ1-4; clone_size: .; v_call: TRBV6-5; d_call: .
cdr3_nt: TGTGCCAGCAGCGACAGGGGGCTTTACAATGAGCAGTTCTTC; cdr3_aa: CASSDRGLYNEQFF; j_call: TRBJ2-1; clone_size: few; v_call: TRBV9; d_call: TRBD1
cdr3_nt: TGTGCCAGTAGTGCCGGGAATAGCAATCAGCCCCAGCATTTT; cdr3_aa: CASSAGNSNQPQHF; j_call: TRBJ1-5; clone_size: .; v_call: TRBV19; d_call: .
cdr3_nt: TGTGCCAGCAGTTCTACGACAGGCGCTAATGAAAAACTGTTTTTT; cdr3_aa: CASSSTTGANEKLFF; j_call: TRBJ1-4; clone_size: many; v_call: TRBV12-3/TRBV12-4; d_call: .
cdr3_nt: TGTGCCACCAACCGCGGAAATAGCAATCAGCCCCAGCATTTT; cdr3_aa: CATNRGNSNQPQHF; j_call: TRBJ1-5; clone_size: few; v_call: TRBV28; d_call: .
cdr3_nt: TGCAGCGTTGTACCGGGACTTAGCGGTGGCGGGGAGCTGTTTTTT; cdr3_aa: CSVVPGLSGGGELFF; j_call: TRBJ2-2; clone_size: few; v_call: TRBV29-1; d_call: .
cdr3_nt: TGTGCCAGCAGCTCCCGGAACACTGAAGCTTTCTTT; cdr3_aa: CASSSRNTEAFF; j_call: TRBJ1-1; clone_size: many; v_call: TRBV7-2; d_call: .
cdr3_nt: TGTGCCACGCACCGGGACAGTAGCAATCAGCCCCAGCATTTT; cdr3_aa: CATHRDSSNQPQHF; j_call: TRBJ1-5; clone_size: few; v_call: TRBV6-2/TRBV6-3; d_call: TRBD1
cdr3_nt: TGTGCCAGCAGCTTATTTCGGGCGGGGGTGAGAGATACGCAGTATTTT; cdr3_aa: CASSLFRAGVRDTQYF; j_call: TRBJ2-3; clone_size: few; v_call: TRBV7-2; d_call: TRBD2
cdr3_nt: TGCGCCAGCAGCTTGGGGGCGGGATTCATGAACACTGAAGCTTTCTTT; cdr3_aa: CASSLGAGFMNTEAFF; j_call: TRBJ1-1; clone_size: many; v_call: TRBV5-1; d_call: .
cdr3_nt: TGCAGTGCTAGAGCACCCGGGACCTCGGCTTATAGCAATCAGCCCCAGCATTTT; cdr3_aa: CSARAPGTSAYSNQPQHF; j_call: TRBJ1-5; clone_size: few; v_call: TRBV20-1; d_call: .
cdr3_nt: TGTGCCAGCAGTCCTGGACAGTTTAGCAATCAGCCCCAGCATTTT; cdr3_aa: CASSPGQFSNQPQHF; j_call: TRBJ1-5; clone_size: .; v_call: TRBV28; d_call: .
cdr3_nt: TGTGCCACCAGCACTTCCGGGACAGAGTCCTACGAGCAGTACTTC; cdr3_aa: CATSTSGTESYEQYF; j_call: TRBJ2-7; clone_size: .; v_call: TRBV15; d_call: TRBD1
cdr3_nt: TGTGCCAGCACCCACCCAGGTTCTAGCACAGATACGCAGTATTTT; cdr3_aa: CASTHPGSSTDTQYF; j_call: TRBJ2-3; clone_size: few; v_call: TRBV7-8; d_call: .
cdr3_nt: TGTGCCAGCAGCTTAGTCGGGGTGGGCACTGAAGCTTTCTTT; cdr3_aa: CASSLVGVGTEAFF; j_call: TRBJ1-1; clone_size: few; v_call: TRBV7-8; d_call: .
cdr3_nt: TGTGCCAGCAGTTTATATTTCTCGGCCACAGATACGCAGTATTTT; cdr3_aa: CASSLYFSATDTQYF; j_call: TRBJ2-3; clone_size: many; v_call: TRBV27; d_call: .
cdr3_nt: TGTGCCAGCAGCCAAGACGGTACTAGCGGGGGCCCCACCGGGGAGCTGTTTTTT; cdr3_aa: CASSQDGTSGGPTGELFF; j_call: TRBJ2-2; clone_size: many; v_call: TRBV4-2; d_call: TRBD2
cdr3_nt: TGTGCCAGCAGTTTTGTGGGGAGTGTGAACACTGAAGCTTTCTTT; cdr3_aa: CASSFVGSVNTEAFF; j_call: TRBJ1-1; clone_size: .; v_call: TRBV28; d_call: .
cdr3_nt: TGTGCCAGCAGTCTACAGGGGTCCGATGGCTACACCTTC; cdr3_aa: CASSLQGSDGYTF; j_call: TRBJ1-2; clone_size: .; v_call: TRBV6-2/TRBV6-3; d_call: TRBD1
cdr3_nt: TGTGCCAGCACTTTCGGCAGTAATTCACCCCTCCACTTT; cdr3_aa: CASTFGSNSPLHF; j_call: TRBJ1-6; clone_size: many; v_call: TRBV12-3/TRBV12-4; d_call: .
cdr3_nt: TGTGCCAGCACCCCCCTGGGGGGGCGCACCCCAGATACGCAGTATTTT; cdr3_aa: CASTPLGGRTPDTQYF; j_call: TRBJ2-3; clone_size: .; v_call: TRBV2; d_call: .
cdr3_nt: TGCGCCAGCAGCCTAACGACAGTCTATGGCTACACCTTC; cdr3_aa: CASSLTTVYGYTF; j_call: TRBJ1-2; clone_size: .; v_call: TRBV5-1; d_call: .
cdr3_nt: TGTGCCAGCAGCGTAGGTGGACAGGGCTATAATTCACCCCTCCACTTT; cdr3_aa: CASSVGGQGYNSPLHF; j_call: TRBJ1-6; clone_size: many; v_call: TRBV9; d_call: TRBD1
cdr3_nt: TGTGCCAGCAGCTTAGACAGGAGCAGCCGCTACGAGCAGTACTTC; cdr3_aa: CASSLDRSSRYEQYF; j_call: TRBJ2-7; clone_size: few; v_call: TRBV7-2; d_call: .
cdr3_nt: TGTGCCAGCAGTTTGGGGGGGTTCGATCAGCCCCAGCATTTT; cdr3_aa: CASSLGGFDQPQHF; j_call: TRBJ1-5; clone_size: few; v_call: TRBV12-3/TRBV12-4; d_call: .
cdr3_nt: TGTGCCAGCAGCCAAGACAGACGCGGGGGGGCCTTTGGCCCAGATACGCAGTATTTT; cdr3_aa: CASSQDRRGGAFGPDTQYF; j_call: TRBJ2-3; clone_size: few; v_call: TRBV4-2; d_call: TRBD2
cdr3_nt: TGTGCCAGCAGCCTGGAGCCCGAGGGCCGCGGGGCTTTCTTT; cdr3_aa: CASSLEPEGRGAFF; j_call: TRBJ1-1; clone_size: many; v_call: TRBV7-9; d_call: .
cdr3_nt: TGTGCCAGCAGCGTCGGGGTAGGAGGTAACGAGCAGTACTTC; cdr3_aa: CASSVGVGGNEQYF; j_call: TRBJ2-7; clone_size: many; v_call: TRBV9; d_call: .
cdr3_nt: TGTGCCAGCAGCCTCGAAGCCAAAAACATTCAGTACTTC; cdr3_aa: CASSLEAKNIQYF; j_call: TRBJ2-4; clone_size: few; v_call: TRBV11-2; d_call: .
cdr3_nt: TGTGCCAGCAGTTTAGGGGGGGGAGCTTTCTTT; cdr3_aa: CASSLGGGAFF; j_call: TRBJ1-1; clone_size: .; v_call: TRBV12-3/TRBV12-4; d_call: .
cdr3_nt: TGTGCCAGCAGCTTACGAGCGGCCACAGATACGCAGTATTTT; cdr3_aa: CASSLRAATDTQYF; j_call: TRBJ2-3; clone_size: few; v_call: TRBV7-2; d_call: .
cdr3_nt: TGTGCCAGCAGTTTTGGACAGGGAGGCGGAGAGACCCAGTACTTC; cdr3_aa: CASSFGQGGGETQYF; j_call: TRBJ2-5; clone_size: many; v_call: TRBV12-3/TRBV12-4; d_call: TRBD1
cdr3_nt: TGTGCCAGCAGTTCCGACAGGGATAATAACTATGGCTACACCTTC; cdr3_aa: CASSSDRDNNYGYTF; j_call: TRBJ1-2; clone_size: many; v_call: TRBV12-3/TRBV12-4; d_call: TRBD1
cdr3_nt: TGCAGTGCTAGAGATCTAGAGAACACTGAAGCTTTCTTT; cdr3_aa: CSARDLENTEAFF; j_call: TRBJ1-1; clone_size: .; v_call: TRBV20-1; d_call: .
cdr3_nt: TGTGCCAGCAGTACGGCGGGGGACACCGGGGAGCTGTTTTTT; cdr3_aa: CASSTAGDTGELFF; j_call: TRBJ2-2; clone_size: many; v_call: TRBV6-4; d_call: TRBD2
cdr3_nt: TGTGCCAGCAAAGTAATTGGAGGATTCAATGAGCAGTTCTTC; cdr3_aa: CASKVIGGFNEQFF; j_call: TRBJ2-1; clone_size: .; v_call: TRBV2; d_call: .
cdr3_nt: TGTGCCAGCACCCCAGGTGGGGTTGCGGGGGCCGTAATCTACGAGCAGTACTTC; cdr3_aa: CASTPGGVAGAVIYEQYF; j_call: TRBJ2-7; clone_size: many; v_call: TRBV7-2; d_call: .
cdr3_nt: TGTGCCACCAGCAGTCGGCTAGCGGGCATCACAGATACGCAGTATTTT; cdr3_aa: CATSSRLAGITDTQYF; j_call: TRBJ2-3; clone_size: many; v_call: TRBV15; d_call: TRBD2
cdr3_nt: TGCAGTGCTAGAGATCCTGGCAGGGATGAAGTACGAGCTTTCTTT; cdr3_aa: CSARDPGRDEVRAFF; j_call: TRBJ1-1; clone_size: many; v_call: TRBV20-1; d_call: .
cdr3_nt: TGTGCCAGTAGACCGAATCCCCATAATTCACCCCTCCACTTT; cdr3_aa: CASRPNPHNSPLHF; j_call: TRBJ1-6; clone_size: many; v_call: TRBV19; d_call: .
cdr3_nt: TGTGCCAGCACCACCACAGCGGGCGACACTGAAGCTTTCTTT; cdr3_aa: CASTTTAGDTEAFF; j_call: TRBJ1-1; clone_size: .; v_call: TRBV2; d_call: .